These 26 T cell receptor beta chains were sequenced from one sample in a study of blood T cell repertoires in COVID-19. Sequenced by immunoSEQ multiplex PCR; TCRdb stores in-frame clones only, minus some. Here the sample spans 250,000 to 350,000 clones, 84% being singletons. Sequencing was carried out using peripheral blood. The source is a human donor with COVID-19, enrolled during active disease. The donor label of this sample is uncertain.

V and J are TRBV4-2 and TRBJ2-1, with 10 bases identical to TRBD2. The germline V gene encodes CDR1 LGHNA and CDR2 YNFKEQ. The CDR3 covers 17 residues. Trimming took 0 bases from V and 7 from J; bases not matched to a gene: 9. The DNA of the CDR3 is TGTGCCAGCAGCCAAGATCCAGCGGGAGGGGAGTATAATGAGCAGTTCTTC. Translating gives CASSQDPAGGEYNEQFF.

The rearrangement joins TRBV7-3 to TRBJ1-1; no firm D call. From germline, CDR1 is SGHTA and CDR2 FQGTGA. The CDR3 length is 15 residues. V lost 1 base and J 2 bases, leaving 11 bases between the germline ends. CDR3 in DNA: TGTGCCAGCAGCTTAATTGAAGGAGCTAACACTGAAGCTTTCTTT. Translated, it gives CASSLIEGANTEAFF.

V is TRBV14 and J is TRBJ1-2, with 7 bases aligning to TRBD1. Germline V gene data show CDR1 as SGHDN and CDR2 as FVKESK. The V gene end was trimmed by 4 bases and the J gene end by 7 bases; junction bases not matched to a gene: 9. The CDR3 contains 14 residues. The CDR3 loop is CASSRARTGAGYTF. CDR3 coding DNA: TGTGCCAGCAGCCGAGCCCGGACAGGAGCTGGCTACACCTTC.

The rearrangement uses TRBV5-1 and TRBJ2-3; D ambiguous. The CDR3 contains 13 residues. Germline values: CDR1 SGHRS, CDR2 YFSETQ. Trimming took 7 bases from V and 2 from J, leaving 11 bases between them. CDR3 sequence reads: CASGAQYTDTQYF. In DNA form, the CDR3 reads TGCGCCAGCGGAGCGCAGTACACAGATACGCAGTATTTT.

The V and J genes are TRBV10-3 and TRBJ1-3, with D perhaps TRBD1 (6 bases). Between the trimmed V and J ends, which lost 10 bases and 2 bases, there was a span of 12 bases. CDR1 is ENHRY, CDR2 SYGVKD, per germline. The CDR3 consists of 13 residues. As DNA, the CDR3 is TGTGCCAGCCTACAGGGCCCTGGAAACACCATATATTTT. Translation: CASLQGPGNTIYF.

The rearrangement links TRBV5-5 to TRBJ2-7, with 7 nucleotides matching TRBD1. The CDR3 is 12 residues long. The germline CDR1 and CDR2 sequences are SGHKS and YYEKEE (reference sequence). V lost 5 bases, J lost 5 bases, and 4 bases stayed unmatched. The CDR3 sequence: CASRQTGNEQYF. In nucleotides, the CDR3 is TGTGCCAGCAGACAGACAGGGAACGAGCAGTACTTC.

The V gene is TRBV5-1, the J gene TRBJ1-5; D possibly corresponds to TRBD1 (5 bases). The ends were cut back, 0 bases at V and 9 bases at J, with 16 bases in the middle. CDR1 is SGHRS, CDR2 YFSETQ, per germline. The CDR3 sequence is 15 residues long. CDR3 nucleotides: TGCGCCAGCAGCTTGGCCGGTGACAGTTCCTCGCCCCAGCATTTT. Amino acid sequence: CASSLAGDSSSPQHF.

The V call is TRBV2, the J call TRBJ2-7, with D possibly matching TRBD2 (7 bases). The CDR3 spans 13 residues. Germline V gene data show CDR1 as SNHLY and CDR2 as FYNNEI. V shed 6 bases and J shed 3 bases, with 12 bases lying between them. CDR3 loop: CASRGGGGYEQYF. DNA for the CDR3: TGTGCCAGCAGAGGGGGGGGTGGCTACGAGCAGTACTTC.

There are a few counts of this clone. This sequence joins TRBV11-2 and TRBJ2-3; 8 nucleotides line up with TRBD2. This CDR3 is built from 19 residues. V lost 0 bases and J lost 4; bases outside the gene matches: 15. Germline assignment: CDR1 SGHAT and CDR2 FQNNGV. The DNA for the CDR3 is TGTGCCAGCAGCTTAGATCGAGACTGGGCGGGAGGTTCGGCAGATACGCAGTATTTT. Translated, it gives CASSLDRDWAGGSADTQYF. The complete variable domain, with remaining parts taken from reference TRBV11-2 and TRBJ2-3, reads EAGVAQSPRYKIIEKRQSVAFWCNPISGHATLYWYQQILGQGPKLLIQFQNNGVVDDSQLPKDRFSAERLKGVDSTLKIQPAKLEDSAVYLCASSLDRDWAGGSADTQYFGPGTRLTVL.

The V and J genes are TRBV5-8 and TRBJ2-3; a possible D gene is TRBD2 (5 bases). The CDR3 has 15 residues. V lost 4 bases to trimming and J lost 6 bases, with 18 bases between them. Germline lookup yields CDR1 SGHTS and CDR2 YDEGEE. CDR3 in DNA: TGTGCCAGCAGCCTCGGCGAACTCTCGGGGGATACGCAGTATTTT. It is translated as CASSLGELSGDTQYF.

This clone has a single count. The J gene is TRBJ1-5, the V gene TRBV30, with 10 nucleotides matching TRBD1. The CDR3 is 14 amino acids. In germline, CDR1 is GTSNPN, CDR2 SVGIG (reference sequence). Trimming took 3 bases from V and 9 from J; bases not matched to a gene: 8. The DNA for the CDR3 is TGTGCCTGGAGCCCCGGGACAGGGGTAGGGCCCCAGCATTTT. This sequence encodes CAWSPGTGVGPQHF.

The CDR3 bases are TGTGCCAGCAGCGCCGTCGGGGGAACCGGGGAGCTGTTTTTT. Protein product: CASSAVGGTGELFF. This chain uses TRBV9 with TRBJ2-2; possible D gene TRBD2, 6 bases. The CDR3 runs to 14 residues. Trimming cost V 3 bases and J 5 bases, with 11 bases left between them. The V gene's germline CDR1 is SGDLS and CDR2 YYNGEE.

This rearrangement joins TRBV15 to TRBJ1-1; D remains unclear. CDR3 length: 14 amino acids. The V end was cut by 1 base, the J end by 7 bases, with 13 bases between. The germline gives CDR1 LNHNV, CDR2 YYDKDF (reference sequence). CDR3 nucleotide sequence: TGTGCCACCAGCAGAGCTGGGCAGACCAATGAAGCTTTCTTT. Translated: CATSRAGQTNEAFF.

This clone was counted once. The same CDR3 also results from other DNA sequences found in this sample. The genes are TRBV18 and TRBJ2-1, with 11 bases identical to TRBD1. This CDR3 contains 15 residues. Looked up from germline, CDR1 is KGHSH and CDR2 is LQKENI. With V trimmed by 3 bases and J by 4 bases, 2 bases remained unmatched. The CDR3 DNA reads TGTGCCAGCTCACCGGGACAGGGGGGGTACAATGAGCAGTTCTTC. It encodes CASSPGQGGYNEQFF.

The chain uses TRBV7-2 and TRBJ2-1; D is possibly TRBD2 (5 bases). The V end lost 2 bases, the J end lost 9 bases, and 17 bases lay between the germline ends. Germline CDR1 and CDR2: SGHTA and FQGNSA. This CDR3 comprises 15 residues. The CDR3 loop reads CASSLLARSYVEQFF. The CDR3 nucleotides are TGTGCCAGCAGCTTATTAGCGAGGTCTTATGTTGAGCAGTTCTTC.

The chain couples TRBV5-1 to TRBJ2-7; tentatively, D is TRBD1 (6 bases). V was shortened by 4 bases and J by 0 bases, with 17 bases between the two germline ends. The CDR3 has 16 residues. Germline lookup yields CDR1 SGHRS and CDR2 YFSETQ. CDR3 DNA: TGCGCCAGCAGCATGCGATCGGGACACCTCTCCTACGAGCAGTACTTC. Translation gives CASSMRSGHLSYEQYF. Full variable domain (remainder filled in from reference TRBV5-1 and TRBJ2-7): KAGVTQTPRYLIKTRGQQVTLSCSPISGHRSVSWYQQTPGQGLQFLFEYFSETQRNKGNFPGRFSGRQFSNSRSEMNVSTLELGDSALYLCASSMRSGHLSYEQYFGPGTRLTVT.

As for this clone: Other DNA variants within this sample encode the same CDR3. V is TRBV28 and J is TRBJ1-3; D possibly corresponds to TRBD1 (5 bases). The germline V and J ends were trimmed by 7 bases and 0 bases, with 10 bases remaining between them. This CDR3 spans 14 amino acids. Germline V CDR1 and CDR2: MDHEN, SYDVKM. The CDR3 sequence: CASILGGSGNTIYF. The CDR3 DNA follows: TGTGCCAGCATCCTCGGGGGCTCTGGAAACACCATATATTTT.

This chain links TRBV30 with TRBJ2-1; 7 bases are a match to TRBD2. The CDR3 is 15 residues long. Germline values: CDR1 GTSNPN, CDR2 SVGIG (reference sequence). V was clipped by 0 bases and J by 9 bases; unmatched bases: 11. For the CDR3, the DNA is TGTGCCTGGAGTGTTGGCGGGAGCCCCGGTGGTGAGCAGTTCTTC. Protein: CAWSVGGSPGGEQFF.

The rearrangement links TRBV6-4 to TRBJ2-1, with D tentatively TRBD2 (6 bases). V lost 3 bases to trimming and J lost 6 bases, with 12 bases between them. Germline CDR1 reads MRHNA; CDR2 reads SNTAGT. There are 14 residues in the CDR3. CDR3 coding DNA: TGTGCCAGCAGTGATTTGGCGGGATCCAATGAGCAGTTCTTC. Protein: CASSDLAGSNEQFF.

The V and J genes are TRBV9 and TRBJ1-3; D gene unclear. The CDR3 contains 17 residues. Trimming took 0 bases from V and 0 from J, leaving 13 bases between them. Germline-derived CDR1 and CDR2 are SGDLS and YYNGEE. The CDR3 nucleotides are TGTGCCAGCAGCGTAGAGCCAGGCCGCAGCTCTGGAAACACCATATATTTT. This encodes CASSVEPGRSSGNTIYF.

The rearrangement joins TRBV6-6 to TRBJ1-5; tentative D call: TRBD1 (5 bases). Trimming left V 11 bases short and J 6 bases short, with 8 bases between. This CDR3 is 10 amino acids long. CDR1 is MNHNY, CDR2 SVGAGI, per germline (reference sequence). The CDR3 DNA follows: TGTGCCGCGGGGGTTCAGCCCCAGCATTTT. This gives the protein CAAGVQPQHF.

A note on this clone: A read error may produce the germline difference seen at one junction end. The rearrangement joins TRBV7-7 to TRBJ2-5, with 9 bases matching TRBD1. CDR1 is SSHAT and CDR2 is FNYEAQ in the germline V gene (reference sequence). The CDR3 runs 16 residues. The CDR3 DNA follows: TGTGCTAGCAGCTTAGCGTTGACAGGGGGCCAAGAGACCCAGTACTTC. Translation gives CASSLALTGGQETQYF.

The chain carries TRBV27 and TRBJ1-2; D is unresolved. Trimming left V 3 bases short and J 7 bases short, with 12 bases between. This CDR3 has 13 residues. Germline V CDR1 and CDR2: MNHEY, SMNVEV (reference sequence). The CDR3 reads CASSFRRAAGYTF. In nucleotides, the CDR3 is TGTGCCAGCAGTTTTCGGAGGGCTGCTGGCTACACCTTC.

The chain carries TRBV23-1 and TRBJ2-1, with 8 bases fitting TRBD2. TRBV23-1 is assigned to the ORF class and has an uncertain function. The V and J ends lost 6 bases and 8 bases, in that order; junction bases with no gene match: 9. CDR3 length equals 14 residues. The chain's CDR3 is CASSPGLAPYEQFF. The DNA for the CDR3 is TGCGCCAGCAGCCCCGGACTAGCCCCCTATGAGCAGTTCTTC.

This chain connects TRBV7-9 to TRBJ1-6; D is unclear. V gave up 3 bases and J gave up 5 bases, with 11 bases separating them. The CDR3 is made up of 15 amino acids. From germline, CDR1 is SEHNR and CDR2 FQNEAQ (reference sequence). The chain's CDR3 is CASSFGSGHNSPLHF. CDR3 nucleotides: TGTGCCAGCAGCTTCGGAAGCGGGCATAATTCACCCCTCCACTTT.

The chain carries TRBV27 and TRBJ2-1; D perhaps matches TRBD2 (7 bases). V was cut by 5 bases and J by 0 bases, with 14 bases left in between. Germline CDR1 and CDR2: MNHEY and SMNVEV (reference sequence). This CDR3 has 16 residues. The CDR3 nucleotides are TGTGCCAGCAGTGGGGGAGGGGGACTCTCCTACAATGAGCAGTTCTTC. Translating it yields CASSGGGGLSYNEQFF.